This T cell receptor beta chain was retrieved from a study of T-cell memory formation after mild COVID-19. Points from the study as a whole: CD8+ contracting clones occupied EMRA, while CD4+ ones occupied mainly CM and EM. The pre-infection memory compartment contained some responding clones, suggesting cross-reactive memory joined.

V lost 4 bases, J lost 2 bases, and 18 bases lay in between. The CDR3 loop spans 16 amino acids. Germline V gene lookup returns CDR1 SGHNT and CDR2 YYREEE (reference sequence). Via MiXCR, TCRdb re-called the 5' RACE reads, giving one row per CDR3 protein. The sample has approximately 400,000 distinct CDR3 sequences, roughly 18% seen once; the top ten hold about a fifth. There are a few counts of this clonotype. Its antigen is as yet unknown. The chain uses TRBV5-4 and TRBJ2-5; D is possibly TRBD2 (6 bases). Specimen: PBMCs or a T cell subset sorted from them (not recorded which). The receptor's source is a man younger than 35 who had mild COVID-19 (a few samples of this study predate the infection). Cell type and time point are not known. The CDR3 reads CASSPGGRSGQETQYF. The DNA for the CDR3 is TGTGCCAGCAGCCCCGGAGGGAGGTCCGGGCAAGAGACCCAGTACTTC.